These 10 T cell receptor beta chains were sequenced from one sample in a study of identical twins. Via MiXCR, TCRdb re-called the 5' RACE reads, giving one row per CDR3 protein. The sample holds 300,000 or so distinct CDR3 sequences, nearly 9.5% seen once. These data also featured in a second study, about yellow fever vaccine responses in identical twins.

Sequencing was performed on CD8+ T cells sorted from blood. Source of these receptors: a woman younger than 35 in good health.

This clonotype was observed a handful of times. The gene calls are TRBV29-1 and TRBJ2-3, with a possible D match to TRBD2 (5 bases). Trimming removed 1 base at V and 7 bases at J, with 12 bases between. This CDR3 spans 13 amino acids. Per the germline V gene, CDR1 is SQVTM and CDR2 is ANQGSEA. CDR3 DNA: TGCAGCGTTGAAGCAATAGGACTGTATACGCAGTATTTT. Residues: CSVEAIGLYTQYF.

This clonotype was counted between two and nine times. The chain combines TRBV12-3 or TRBV12-4 with TRBJ2-3; either TRBD1 or TRBD2 may fit D (5 bases each). The V and J ends lost 7 bases and 5 bases respectively, with 22 bases between them. The CDR3 sequence is 16 residues long. The CDR3 DNA sequence: TGTGCCAGCACCCTTCTGGTGGCAGGGAGTGAAGATACGCAGTATTTT. The encoded protein is CASTLLVAGSEDTQYF.

The table lists this clonotype with many counts. The V call is TRBV4-2, the J call TRBJ2-7, with D unresolved. The CDR3 is 15 residues long. In germline, CDR1 is LGHNA, CDR2 YNFKEQ. The V end lost 0 bases, the J end lost 1 base, and 10 bases lay between the germline ends. The CDR3 is CASSQDFDQSYEQYF. The CDR3 DNA sequence: TGTGCCAGCAGCCAAGATTTCGACCAGTCCTACGAGCAGTACTTC.

This clonotype showed up many times. The rearrangement joins TRBV29-1 to TRBJ2-7; 11 nucleotides match TRBD1. The CDR3 loop spans 12 amino acids. Unmatched junction bases numbered 9, after V lost 6 bases and J lost 11 bases. CDR1 and CDR2 (germline): SQVTM, ANQGSEA. The CDR3 region is CSVDPGTGGKYF. The CDR3 bases are TGCAGCGTGGACCCCGGGACAGGGGGGAAGTACTTC.

This clonotype was detected a few times. This CDR3 reads CASSRLAGGHNEQFF. Here the CDR3 DNA reads TGTGCCAGCAGCCGCCTGGCGGGAGGTCACAATGAGCAGTTCTTC. The V and J genes are TRBV7-9 and TRBJ2-1; 8 bases are a match to TRBD2. In germline, CDR1 is SEHNR, CDR2 FQNEAQ (reference sequence). This CDR3 comprises 15 residues. V lost 5 bases and J lost 5; bases outside the gene matches: 8.

The V call is TRBV28, the J call TRBJ2-7, with 9 bases matching TRBD1. The CDR3 extends over 16 amino acids. Germline assignment: CDR1 MDHEN and CDR2 SYDVKM. With V trimmed by 1 base and J by 4 bases, 8 bases remained unmatched. The CDR3 region has the DNA TGTGCCAGCAGTTTATTACCGGGACAGGGAGGTTACGAGCAGTACTTC. Amino acid sequence: CASSLLPGQGGYEQYF.

This clonotype was seen ten or more times. This chain connects TRBV28 to TRBJ2-1; the match to TRBD1 covers 10 bases. The trim removed 7 bases at V and 2 bases at J, leaving 5 bases unmatched. Germline assignment: CDR1 MDHEN and CDR2 SYDVKM. The length of the CDR3 is 15 residues. Written as DNA, the CDR3 is TGTGCCAGCACCCGACAGGGGGCGGCCTACAATGAGCAGTTCTTC. This codes for CASTRQGAAYNEQFF.

This clonotype came up a few times. This sequence joins TRBV12-3 or TRBV12-4 and TRBJ2-1; no definite D call. V shed 7 bases and J shed 4 bases, with 5 bases lying between them. The CDR3 spans 11 residues. CDR3 amino acids: CASKGYNEQFF. As DNA, the CDR3 is TGTGCCAGCAAGGGATACAATGAGCAGTTCTTC.

The table lists this clonotype with many counts. One junction end does not reproduce the germline sequence, and a read error may be involved. The chain employs TRBV2 and TRBJ2-7; possible D gene TRBD2, 6 bases. This CDR3 spans 15 amino acids. The V gene's germline CDR1 is SNHLY and CDR2 FYNNEI. The chain's CDR3 is CASREGGADSYEQYF. The CDR3 nucleotides are TGTGCCAGCAGGGAAGGCGGGGCCGACTCCTACGAGCAGTACTTC.

This clonotype was seen only a few times. CDR3 region: CASSLEDSPLNYGYTF. The DNA of the CDR3 is TGTGCCAGCAGCTTAGAGGACTCTCCCCTTAACTATGGCTACACCTTC. The rearrangement joins TRBV11-2 to TRBJ1-2; D gene uncertain. Germline V gene sequence: CDR1 SGHAT, CDR2 FQNNGV. The V end lost 0 bases, the J end lost 1 base, and 12 bases lay between the germline ends. The CDR3 contains 16 residues.